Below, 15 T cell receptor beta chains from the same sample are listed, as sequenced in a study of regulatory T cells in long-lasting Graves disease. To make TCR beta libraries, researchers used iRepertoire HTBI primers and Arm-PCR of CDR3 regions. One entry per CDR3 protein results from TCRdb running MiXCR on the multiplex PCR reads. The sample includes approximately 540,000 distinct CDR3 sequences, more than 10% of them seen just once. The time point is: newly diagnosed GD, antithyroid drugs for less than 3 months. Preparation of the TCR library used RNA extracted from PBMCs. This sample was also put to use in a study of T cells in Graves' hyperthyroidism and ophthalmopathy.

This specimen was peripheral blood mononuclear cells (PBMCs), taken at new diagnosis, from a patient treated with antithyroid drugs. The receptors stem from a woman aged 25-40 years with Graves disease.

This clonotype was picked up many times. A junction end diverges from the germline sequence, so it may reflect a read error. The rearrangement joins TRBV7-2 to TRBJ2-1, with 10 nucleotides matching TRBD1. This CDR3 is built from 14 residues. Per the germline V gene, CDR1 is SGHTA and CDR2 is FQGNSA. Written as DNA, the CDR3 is TGTGCCAGCAGCAAACCTCCGGGACAGGGGTACTTAGACTTC. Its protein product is CASSKPPGQGYLDF.

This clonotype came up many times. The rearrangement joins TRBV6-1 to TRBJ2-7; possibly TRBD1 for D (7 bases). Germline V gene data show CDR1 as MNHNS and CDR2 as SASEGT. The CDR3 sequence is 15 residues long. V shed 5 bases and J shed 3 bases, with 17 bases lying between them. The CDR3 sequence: CASSFPDRDFYEQYF. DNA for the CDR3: TGTGCCAGCAGTTTCCCCGACAGGGACTTCTACGAGCAGTACTTC.

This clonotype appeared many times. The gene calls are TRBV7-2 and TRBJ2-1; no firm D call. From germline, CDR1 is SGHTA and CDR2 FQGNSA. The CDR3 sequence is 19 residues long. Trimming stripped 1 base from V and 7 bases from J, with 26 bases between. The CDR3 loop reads CASSLVPWLVTDPRNEQFF. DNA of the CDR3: TGTGCCAGCAGCTTAGTTCCGTGGTTGGTTACGGATCCTAGGAATGAGCAGTTCTTC. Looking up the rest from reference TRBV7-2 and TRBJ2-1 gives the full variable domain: GAGVSQSPSNKVTEKGKDVELRCDPISGHTALYWYRQSLGQGLEFLIYFQGNSAPDKSGLPSDRFSAERTGGSVSTLTIQRTQQEDSAVYLCASSLVPWLVTDPRNEQFFGPGTRLTVL.

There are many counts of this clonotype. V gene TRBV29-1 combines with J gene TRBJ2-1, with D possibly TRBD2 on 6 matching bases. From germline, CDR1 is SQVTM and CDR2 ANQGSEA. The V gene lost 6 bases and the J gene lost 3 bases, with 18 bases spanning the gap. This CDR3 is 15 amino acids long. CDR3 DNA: TGCAGCGTGGGTGGGGGGTCTTACAACTACAATGAGCAGTTCTTC. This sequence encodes CSVGGGSYNYNEQFF.

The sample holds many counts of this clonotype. CDR3 loop: CASRTNQGSYGYTF. CDR3 coding DNA: TGTGCCAGCAGGACCAATCAGGGATCGTATGGCTACACCTTC. The gene calls are TRBV6-1 and TRBJ1-2; D is perhaps TRBD1 (5 bases). The CDR3 is 14 amino acids. The ends were cut back, 6 bases at V and 5 bases at J, with 16 bases in the middle. Germline V gene data show CDR1 as MNHNS and CDR2 as SASEGT.

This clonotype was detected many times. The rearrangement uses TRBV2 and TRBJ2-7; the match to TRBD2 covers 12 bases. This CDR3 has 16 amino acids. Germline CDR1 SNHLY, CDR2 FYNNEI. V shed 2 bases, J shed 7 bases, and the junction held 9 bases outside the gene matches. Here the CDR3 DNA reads TGTGCCAGCAGTGAACAGCCTAGCGGGAGGGCCGGGGAGCAGTACTTC. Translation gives CASSEQPSGRAGEQYF.

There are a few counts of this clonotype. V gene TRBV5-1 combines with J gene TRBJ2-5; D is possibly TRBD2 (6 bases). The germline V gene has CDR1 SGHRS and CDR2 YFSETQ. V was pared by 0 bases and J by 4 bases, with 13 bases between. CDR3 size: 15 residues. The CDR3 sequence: CASSLGLREGETQYF. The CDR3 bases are TGCGCCAGCAGCTTGGGATTGCGGGAAGGAGAGACCCAGTACTTC.

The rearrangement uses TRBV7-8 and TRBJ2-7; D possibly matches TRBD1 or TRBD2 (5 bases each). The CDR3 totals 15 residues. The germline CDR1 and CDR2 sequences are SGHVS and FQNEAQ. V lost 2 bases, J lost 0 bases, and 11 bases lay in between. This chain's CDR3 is CASSLWAGSSYEQYF. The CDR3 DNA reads TGTGCCAGCAGCTTATGGGCAGGGAGCTCCTACGAGCAGTACTTC. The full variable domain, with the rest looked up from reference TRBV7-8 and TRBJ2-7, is GAGVSQSPRYKVAKRGQDVALRCDPISGHVSLFWYQQALGQGPEFLTYFQNEAQLDKSGLPSDRFFAERPEGSVSTLKIQRTQQEDSAVYLCASSLWAGSSYEQYFGPGTRLTVT.

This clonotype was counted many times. In DNA, the CDR3 is TGTGCCAGCAGTTTAGGGACTAGCGGGATAGCCAAAAACATTCAGTACTTC. Residues: CASSLGTSGIAKNIQYF. The gene calls are TRBV12-3 or TRBV12-4 and TRBJ2-4; 12 positions match TRBD2. V shed 1 base, J shed 0 bases, and the junction held 1 base outside the gene matches. The CDR3 covers 17 residues.

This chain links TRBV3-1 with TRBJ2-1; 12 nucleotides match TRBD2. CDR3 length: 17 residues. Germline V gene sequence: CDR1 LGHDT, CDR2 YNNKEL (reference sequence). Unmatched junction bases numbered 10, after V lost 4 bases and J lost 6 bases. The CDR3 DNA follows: TGTGCCAGCAGCCCCCTCCTGACTAGCGGGAGTGGCAATGAGCAGTTCTTC. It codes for CASSPLLTSGSGNEQFF.

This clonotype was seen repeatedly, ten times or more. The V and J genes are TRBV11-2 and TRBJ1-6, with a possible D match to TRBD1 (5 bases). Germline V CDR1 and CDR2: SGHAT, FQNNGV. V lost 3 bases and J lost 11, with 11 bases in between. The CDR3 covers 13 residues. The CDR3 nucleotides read TGTGCCAGCAGCTTCGGTGAGGGGACACCCCTCCACTTT. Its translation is CASSFGEGTPLHF.

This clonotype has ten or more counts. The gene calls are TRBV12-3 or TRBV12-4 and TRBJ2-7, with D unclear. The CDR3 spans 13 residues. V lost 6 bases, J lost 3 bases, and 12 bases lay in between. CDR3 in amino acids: CASSPGRFYEQYF. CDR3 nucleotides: TGTGCCAGCAGCCCAGGCAGGTTCTACGAGCAGTACTTC.

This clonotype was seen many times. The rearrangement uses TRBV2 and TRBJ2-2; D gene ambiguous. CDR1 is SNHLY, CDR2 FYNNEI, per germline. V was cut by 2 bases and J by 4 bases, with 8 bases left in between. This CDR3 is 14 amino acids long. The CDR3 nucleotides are TGTGCCAGCAGTGAAATCAGAACCACCGGGGAGCTGTTTTTT. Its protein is CASSEIRTTGELFF.

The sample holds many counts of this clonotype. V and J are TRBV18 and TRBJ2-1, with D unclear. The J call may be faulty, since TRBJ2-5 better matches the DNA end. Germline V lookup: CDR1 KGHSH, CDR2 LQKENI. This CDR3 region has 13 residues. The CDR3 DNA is TGTGCCAGCTCACCCGCGGCAGAAGAGACCCAGTACTTC. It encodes CASSPAAEETQYF.

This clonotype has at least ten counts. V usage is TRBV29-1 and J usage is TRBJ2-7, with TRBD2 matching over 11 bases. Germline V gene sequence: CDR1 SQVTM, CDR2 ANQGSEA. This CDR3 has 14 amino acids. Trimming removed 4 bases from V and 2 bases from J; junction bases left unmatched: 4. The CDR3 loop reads CSVASGRSTYEQYF. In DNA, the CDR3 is TGCAGCGTTGCTAGCGGGAGGTCTACCTACGAGCAGTACTTC.